This TCR beta chain appears in the sequencing data of a study of a mutant IDH1 vaccine in newly diagnosed glioma. Clones were read by immunoSEQ multiplex PCR, and TCRdb kept only the in-frame ones, dropping some. This sample has tens of thousands of clones, with around 93% found just once. Stated time point: week 23, last vaccination. The study gave 300 ug of mutant IDH1 20-mer peptide per vaccine dose, with topical imiquimod. As to this clone: Its target is not known.

The sample in question was PBMCs, obtained from a glioma patient whose treatment included an IDH1 peptide vaccine. The receptor comes from a man aged 45-65 years with glioma.

The CDR3 is CASSSLPNKDGYTF. DNA of the CDR3: TGTGCCAGCAGCTCACTCCCAAACAAGGATGGCTACACCTTC. The chain couples TRBV27 to TRBJ1-2; D ambiguous. V was shortened by 6 bases and J by 6 bases, with 17 bases between the two germline ends. There are 14 residues in the CDR3. Germline CDR1 MNHEY, CDR2 SMNVEV (reference sequence).